Below, one TCR beta chain is given with its context. This record belongs to a study of blood T cell repertoires in COVID-19. Produced via immunoSEQ multiplex PCR; TCRdb's table is partial and in-frame only. The profile shows over 150,000 clones, 70% to 85% of them singletons. CDR1 and CDR2 from the germline V gene are SGHRS and YFSETQ. V lost 7 bases, J lost 6 bases, and 8 bases stayed unmatched. This CDR3 comprises 14 residues. Donors in Cohort 3 who had recovered were those with two negative PCRs, healthcare professional clearance, or resolution of their symptoms. The TCR sequence derives from a woman between 50 and 59 years old who had recovered from COVID-19. What was sequenced was PBMCs or T cells enriched from blood (not recorded which). The genes are TRBV5-1 and TRBJ2-1; TRBD2 matches at 9 bases. CDR3 DNA sequence: TGCGCCAGCTCTAGCGGGGCCCCGTCCAATGAGCAGTTCTTC. This translates into CASSSGAPSNEQFF.